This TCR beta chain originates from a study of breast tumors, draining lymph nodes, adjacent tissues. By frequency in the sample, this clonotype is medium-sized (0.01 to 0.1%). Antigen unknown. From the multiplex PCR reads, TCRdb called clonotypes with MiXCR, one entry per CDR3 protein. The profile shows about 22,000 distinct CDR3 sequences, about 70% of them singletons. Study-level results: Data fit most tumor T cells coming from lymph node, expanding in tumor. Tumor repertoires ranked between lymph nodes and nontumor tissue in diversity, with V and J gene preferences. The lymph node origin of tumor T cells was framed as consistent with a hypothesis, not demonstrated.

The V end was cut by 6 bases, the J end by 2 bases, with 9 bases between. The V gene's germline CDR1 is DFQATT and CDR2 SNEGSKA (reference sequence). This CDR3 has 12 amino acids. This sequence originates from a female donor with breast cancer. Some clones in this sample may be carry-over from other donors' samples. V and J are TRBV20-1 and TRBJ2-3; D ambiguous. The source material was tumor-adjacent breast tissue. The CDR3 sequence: CSAVGPTDTQYF. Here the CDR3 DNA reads TGCAGTGCCGTGGGCCCCACAGATACGCAGTATTTT.